This TCR beta chain is drawn from a study of shared clonotypes between healthy human individuals (dated by TCRdb to the early 2020s). In terms of the full investigation: Two women and a few men aged 18 to 49 years were included in the cohort. Each donor's leukapheresis produced roughly between roughly 0.9 and 8.9 billion PBMCs. For each donor, CD4 naive and CD4 memory were each run on three plates, CD8 naive on two plates, and CD8 memory on one plate. Blood TCR repertoires of five healthy adults were deeply sequenced to estimate repertoire size and the extent of clonotype sharing between individuals. Different laboratories and diverse techniques were used to prepare libraries and sequence TCR repertoires, to increase sequencing depth and limit assay-specific biases. Broader findings and caveats from the paper: Based on pairwise subsampling, the degree of clonotype sharing among donors was expected to be affected by sequencing depth. Sampling was restricted to blood, and TCR repertoires in tissues likely differ from the TCR repertoires found in blood. Naive subsets generally had larger estimated clonotype richness than memory subsets did. Across a handful of donors, approximately 4.6% of naive CD4, over 3% of naive CD8, about 2.3% of memory CD4, and over 0.35% of memory CD8 clonotypes were shared. Even with the large sequencing depth, rarefaction of the sorted-subset datasets indicated that sequencing was incomplete. The genetic and exposure-history diversity represented was limited by the small number of donors. Higher generation probabilities were observed for clonotypes shared by all four sorted-subset donors than for non-shared clonotypes.

From the cysteine up to the phenylalanine, the CDR3 has a length of 14 residues. The read is trimmed to its CDR3 DNA, 42 bases read in frame from base 1. According to the germline V gene (reference sequence), CDR1 reads MNHNY and CDR2 reads SVGAGI. V loses 5 bases, J loses 4 bases, and the germline ends lie 12 bases apart. TCR CDR3 regions were amplified from genomic DNA by multiplex PCR using the deep immunoSEQ assay. Genomic DNA extracted from each cell subset was distributed evenly over all wells of several immunoSEQ 96-well plates, and each plate served as one replicate. For sorted subsets, each replicate PCR was loaded with about 200 ng genomic DNA, equivalent to 30,000 or so T cell genomes. Purified libraries were measured with a Qubit 3.0 fluorometer, size-checked on a Bioanalyzer 2100, and measured again with the KAPA Library Quantification kit. A separate single-read 150-cycle Illumina NextSeq 550 flow cell was used to sequence each immunoSEQ 96-well plate. Regarding the original processing steps: Because only junctional sequences without quality scores were contained in the immunoSEQ output, filtering matching that applied to full-length reads could not be performed. To assign V/J genes and CDR3, sequences were annotated using PyIR, a Python wrapper for IgBLAST v1.9, with IMGT germline references. Any read was removed if the V/J assignment was weak (E-value above 1e-6), the CDR3 was missing, or the read contained stop codons, out-of-frame junctions, or ambiguous translated residues. V3J clonotypes were defined by identical inferred V gene, J gene, and CDR3 amino acid sequence. To compute the percentage overlap between repertoires, the number of shared unique clonotypes was divided by the size of the smaller repertoire. Richness of each repertoire was evaluated using RTK rarefaction, the Chao1 estimator, and Recon v2.1 estimates of unobserved clonotypes. Generation probabilities were computed with OLGA for all TCRbeta clonotypes obtained by the gDNA method from several donors. TCRdb holds this immuneACCESS table with in-frame rearrangements only. Some clones are missing; in checked studies, unresolved V genes explain under half, and the rest has no known cause. V, J and clone size are taken as reported in that table, and D and trimming were inferred from the DNA itself. The sample table records some 2.4 million clones; more than 85% of these occur just once. Around 0.37% of the sample comes from the top ten.

As to this clone: The antigen it recognizes is unknown. Per-base qualities were not stored, and no clone one base away is much larger.

The donors were healthy, HIV-negative adults who had no recently reported acute infections or vaccinations. Every donor was a Caucasian adult residing in Nashville, Tennessee, USA. CD4+ T cells were enriched by magnetic negative selection, after which naive cells were positively selected on CD45RA and the negative fraction was taken as the memory subset. Blood was obtained by leukapheresis, after which PBMCs were separated by Ficoll-Histopaque density gradient centrifugation and cryopreserved in liquid nitrogen vapor phase. Purity and quantity of every magnetically sorted T cell population were checked by analytical flow cytometry. Each sorted fraction had its genomic DNA isolated and then quantified by UV absorbance on a Nanodrop 2000c.

The sequence was collected from a man younger than 30 in good health. Some clones in this sample may be carry-over from other donors' samples. Material for sequencing was naive CD4+ T cells from PBMCs. Per the publication, the cell subset or site label means: CD45RA+ positively selected. The chain uses TRBV6-6 and TRBJ1-3; perhaps TRBD1 is the D gene, with 5 bases matching. The nucleotides read TGTGCCAGCAGTCCTGGTGGACAAGGAAACACCATATATTTT. It specifies CASSPGGQGNTIYF.